These 5 T cell receptor beta chains originate from one sample sequenced in a study of T cell clones after liver transplantation. Profiled with immunoSEQ multiplex PCR; TCRdb holds only in-frame clones, not every one. The data hold about 51,000 clones, with 86% observed a single time. The sequenced sample was CD8+ T cells from blood, obtained 12 months after liver transplant. Receptors were obtained from a human patient who received a liver transplant. The graft donor may account for some of the T cells.

This clone has more than one count but fewer than ten. The CDR3 sequence: CASSEGGAYEQYF. CDR3 DNA sequence: TGCGCCAGCAGTGAAGGGGGCGCTTACGAGCAGTACTTC. The genes are TRBV10-2 and TRBJ2-7; TRBD1 agrees at 7 bases. Trimming took 3 bases from V and 4 from J; bases not matched to a gene: 3. The CDR3 is made up of 13 amino acids. CDR1 and CDR2 from the germline V gene are WSHSY and SAAADI.

V and J are TRBV4-1 and TRBJ2-7; 8 nucleotides align to TRBD2. The germline V gene has CDR1 MGHRA and CDR2 YSYEKL. The CDR3 consists of 16 residues. With V trimmed by 4 bases and J by 0 bases, 8 bases remained unmatched. CDR3 amino acids: CASSLAGLPSSYEQYF. For the CDR3, the DNA is TGCGCCAGCAGCCTAGCGGGGCTACCGAGCTCCTACGAGCAGTACTTC.

The rearrangement links TRBV19 to TRBJ1-5; a possible D gene is TRBD1 (5 bases). The CDR3 is 15 residues long. V was cut by 2 bases and J by 4 bases, with 12 bases left in between. Germline V gene sequence: CDR1 LNHDA, CDR2 SQIVND (reference sequence). As DNA, the CDR3 is TGTGCCAGTAGTATAAACGGGGACCTTAATCAGCCCCAGCATTTT. Encoded protein: CASSINGDLNQPQHF. The full variable domain, rest sourced from reference TRBV19 and TRBJ1-5, is DGGITQSPKYLFRKEGQNVTLSCEQNLNHDAMYWYRQDPGQGLRLIYYSQIVNDFQKGDIAEGYSVSREKKESFPLTVTSAQKNPTAFYLCASSINGDLNQPQHFGDGTRLSIL.

This chain connects TRBV7-8 to TRBJ2-7; tentatively, D is TRBD1 (5 bases). The V gene lost 5 bases and the J gene lost 1 base, with 12 bases spanning the gap. Germline-derived CDR1 and CDR2 are SGHVS and FQNEAQ. The CDR3 is 14 residues long. CDR3 residues: CASSLRGTSYEQYF. As DNA, the CDR3 is TGTGCCAGCAGCCTAAGGGGTACTTCCTACGAGCAGTACTTC.

There are a few counts of this clone. The genes are TRBV2 and TRBJ2-3; D remains ambiguous. Germline loops: CDR1 SNHLY, CDR2 FYNNEI. The germline V and J ends were trimmed by 6 bases and 2 bases, with 9 bases remaining between them. This CDR3 has 13 amino acids. The DNA for the CDR3 is TGTGCCAGCAGCTTAGAGGACACAGATACGCAGTATTTT. This gives the protein CASSLEDTDTQYF.